Presented here are 5 T cell receptor beta chains from one specimen sequenced in a study of control samples from healthy donors and cancer patients. Sequencing was performed with immunoSEQ multiplex PCR; in TCRdb, only in-frame clones are kept and a portion is missing. Of more than 90,000 clones listed, roughly 90% are singletons. Sequencing was carried out using blood. These receptors all come from a man younger than 45 in good health.

The V gene is TRBV7-6, the J gene TRBJ2-5; 8 positions match TRBD1. The CDR3 is 15 residues long. The ends lost 6 bases at V and 3 bases at J; junction bases unmatched: 9. From germline, CDR1 is SGHVS and CDR2 FNYEAQ. CDR3 residues: CASRQDRVREETQYF. CDR3 in DNA: TGTGCCAGCAGGCAGGACAGGGTTCGGGAAGAGACCCAGTACTTC.

The chain employs TRBV25-1 and TRBJ2-1, with 8 bases fitting TRBD2. Looked up from germline, CDR1 is MGHDK and CDR2 is SYGVNS. CDR3 size: 17 residues. V gave up 2 bases and J gave up 7 bases; unmatched junction bases: 13. The CDR3 DNA sequence: TGTGCCAGCAGTGAAAAGGCGGGGTATGCGGGAGGAAATGAGCAGTTCTTC. Protein product: CASSEKAGYAGGNEQFF.

The genes are TRBV21-1 and TRBJ1-1; the D call of TRBD1 is as the table states it, not checked on the DNA. TRBV21-1 is reported as a pseudogene. The CDR3 is made up of 13 amino acids. The CDR3 region has the DNA TGTGCCAGCAGATCCCAGGTGGACACTGAAGCTTTCTTT. Encoded protein: CASRSQVDTEAFF.

The V call is TRBV5-5, the J call TRBJ2-1, with D perhaps matching TRBD1 or TRBD2 (5 bases each). Trimming left V 6 bases short and J 5 bases short, with 12 bases between. Germline-derived CDR1 and CDR2 are SGHKS and YYEKEE (reference sequence). The CDR3 is 13 residues long. The CDR3 protein is CASKRDGNNEQFF. As DNA, the CDR3 is TGTGCCAGCAAACGGGACGGAAACAATGAGCAGTTCTTC.

V usage is TRBV27 and J usage is TRBJ1-2; 9 nucleotides agree with TRBD1. The ends lost 5 bases at V and 7 bases at J; junction bases unmatched: 8. Germline V gives CDR1 MNHEY, CDR2 SMNVEV (reference sequence). This CDR3 is 14 amino acids long. The DNA for the CDR3 is TGTGCCAGCAGTACTACAGGGGGCAAAGGTGGCTACACCTTC. Encoded protein: CASSTTGGKGGYTF.